This T cell receptor (beta chain) was profiled in a study of blood T cell repertoires in COVID-19. Study at large: PBMCs, B-cell-depleted T cells, or T cells provided the cDNA or gDNA that made up the material.

During active infection, Seattle patients enrolled and were then monitored through disease. Authors' data handling: Estimation of nucleated cell counts relied on the amplification of reference gene primers. Sequencing used immunoSEQ multiplex PCR; TCRdb keeps in-frame clones, though not all of them. D and trimming were read from the DNA, whereas the V and J calls and clone size are those reported in that table. The sample contains roughly 200,000 clones, about 83% of which appear only once. The V end lost 5 bases, the J end lost 6 bases, and 9 bases lay between the germline ends. This CDR3 has 12 residues. The V gene's germline CDR1 is SGHRS and CDR2 YFSETQ.

This chain links TRBV5-1 with TRBJ2-1, with D perhaps TRBD2 (6 bases). The source is a person aged 65-85 years with COVID-19, enrolled during active disease. The source material was peripheral blood. The CDR3 nucleotides are TGCGCCAGCAGGGGCGGGACCAATGAGCAGTTCTTC. The encoded protein is CASRGGTNEQFF.